The rows below give T cell receptor beta chains drawn from one sample of a study of a mutant IDH1 vaccine in newly diagnosed glioma. Profiled with immunoSEQ multiplex PCR; TCRdb holds only in-frame clones, not every one. The sample gives some 61,000 clones, approximately 84% of which show up once; about 12% is in the top ten. What these receptors recognize is not known. Source: PBMCs, taken from a glioma patient whose treatment included an IDH1 peptide vaccine. The source of these receptors is a young man with glioma. Each CDR3 is given with its conserved first and last residue. The order of the fields is clone size, J gene, V gene, D gene, CDR3 protein, CDR3 DNA. A D gene is named only where the DNA matches it firmly. Not all rows give a size; the values are once, few, many and, for expanded clones, a class.

>-|TRBJ2-7|TRBV9|-
CASSVGAWEGEQYF
TGTGCCAGCAGCGTAGGAGCGTGGGAAGGCGAGCAGTACTTC
>-|TRBJ1-1|TRBV7-2|-
CASSLVPGLLNTEAFF
TGTGCCAGCAGCTTAGTTCCAGGGCTCCTGAACACTGAAGCTTTCTTT
>-|TRBJ1-3|TRBV19|-
CASSLGNSGNTIYF
TGTGCCAGTAGTCTAGGCAACTCTGGAAACACCATATATTTT
>-|TRBJ1-1|TRBV4-3|-
CASSPRVAMNTEAFF
TGCGCCAGCAGCCCTAGGGTCGCGATGAACACTGAAGCTTTCTTT
>-|TRBJ2-2|TRBV7-8|TRBD2
CASSPRTSGSKLFF
TGTGCCAGCAGCCCTCGGACAAGCGGGAGTAAGCTGTTTTTT
>few|TRBJ1-2|TRBV30|TRBD1
CAWSSGTGPGDGYTF
TGTGCCTGGAGCTCCGGGACAGGTCCGGGTGATGGCTACACCTTC
>-|TRBJ2-7|TRBV2|TRBD1
CASRPDRGGSYEQYF
TGTGCCAGCCGACCCGACAGGGGGGGATCCTACGAGCAGTACTTC
>-|TRBJ1-4|TRBV7-2|TRBD1
CASSFPTGGINEKLFF
TGTGCCAGCAGCTTCCCTACAGGGGGTATAAATGAAAAACTGTTTTTT
>-|TRBJ2-4|TRBV30|-
CAWSRENIQYF
TGTGCCTGGAGCAGAGAAAACATTCAGTACTTC
>-|TRBJ2-2|TRBV15|-
CATLVPNTGELFF
TGTGCCACCTTAGTACCGAACACCGGGGAGCTGTTTTTT
>-|TRBJ2-7|TRBV6-5|TRBD1
CASSYSPGQDLYEQYF
TGTGCCAGCAGTTACTCCCCGGGACAGGATCTATACGAGCAGTACTTC
>-|TRBJ2-2|TRBV30|-
CAWAWGRGGELFF
TGTGCCTGGGCCTGGGGCCGGGGCGGGGAGCTGTTTTTT
>-|TRBJ1-1|TRBV11-2|-
CASSAGLMNTEAFF
TGTGCCAGCAGCGCAGGGTTGATGAACACTGAAGCTTTCTTT
>-|TRBJ1-5|TRBV2|-
CASKGRHQPQHF
TGTGCCAGCAAGGGACGTCACCAGCCCCAGCATTTT
>-|TRBJ2-7|TRBV7-9|-
CASSLGIFSYEQYF
TGTGCCAGCAGCTTAGGGATTTTCTCCTACGAGCAGTACTTC
>-|TRBJ1-2|TRBV5-1|TRBD1
CASSMGQGAGYTF
TGCGCCAGCAGCATGGGACAGGGGGCCGGCTACACCTTC
>-|TRBJ1-2|TRBV7-8|-
CASSSRTTKNYGYTF
TGTGCCAGCAGCTCCCGGACAACCAAGAACTATGGCTACACCTTC
>-|TRBJ1-4|TRBV7-6|-
CASSPLISPF
TGTGCCAGCAGTCCCCTAATATCCCCTTTT
>-|TRBJ1-2|TRBV4-3|-
CASSRTQGYSGYTF
TGCGCCAGCAGCCGTACACAGGGTTATAGCGGCTACACCTTC
>-|TRBJ2-1|TRBV7-2|TRBD2
CASSLGLSGVVLFF
TGTGCCAGCAGCTTAGGTCTTAGCGGGGTCGTGCTTTTCTTC
>-|TRBJ2-7|TRBV11-1|-
CASSSTEVSFSYEQYF
TGTGCCAGCAGCTCCACCGAGGTCTCCTTCTCCTACGAGCAGTACTTC
>-|TRBJ1-1|TRBV9|TRBD1
CASSGGGTGSLTEAFF
TGTGCCAGCAGCGGAGGAGGGACAGGGAGTTTGACTGAAGCTTTCTTT
>few|TRBJ2-7|TRBV7-6|-
CASSLAPGHIYEQYF
TGTGCCAGCAGCTTAGCTCCGGGACACATCTACGAGCAGTACTTC
>-|TRBJ2-7|TRBV7-9|-
CASSLLSETSYEQYF
TGTGCCAGCAGCTTACTGTCAGAAACCTCCTACGAGCAGTACTTC
>few|TRBJ1-4|TRBV6-5|-
CASSYQARPNEKLFF
TGTGCCAGCAGTTACCAGGCCCGCCCTAATGAAAAACTGTTTTTT
>-|TRBJ1-5|TRBV19|-
CAISDVYSNQPQHF
TGTGCCATCTCGGACGTTTATAGCAATCAGCCCCAGCATTTT
>-|TRBJ2-1|TRBV30|TRBD2
CAWSPMGSGRGEQFF
TGTGCCTGGAGTCCTATGGGGAGCGGGAGAGGTGAGCAGTTCTTC
>once|TRBJ2-1|TRBV2|TRBD2
CASRRAGGLNEQFF
TGTGCCAGTCGGCGAGCGGGAGGGCTAAATGAGCAGTTCTTC
>-|TRBJ1-1|TRBV18|-
CASSRQGPGMNTEAFF
TGTGCCAGCTCACGTCAGGGTCCCGGCATGAACACTGAAGCTTTCTTT
>-|TRBJ2-3|TRBV7-3|-
CASSLGRLPDTQYF
TGTGCCAGCAGCTTGGGGAGGTTGCCAGATACGCAGTATTTT
>-|TRBJ2-1|TRBV19|TRBD1
CASSTGGDHNEQFF
TGTGCCAGTTCGACAGGGGGAGACCACAATGAGCAGTTCTTC
>-|TRBJ2-7|TRBV5-5|-
CASSLRGGSYEQYF
TGTGCCAGCAGCTTGAGGGGAGGATCCTACGAGCAGTACTTC
>-|TRBJ1-5|TRBV6-6|-
CASSYGQNSNQPQHF
TGTGCCAGCAGTTACGGACAGAATAGCAATCAGCCCCAGCATTTT
>-|TRBJ1-1|TRBV20-1|-
CSARRTEAFF
TGCAGTGCTAGGCGCACTGAAGCTTTCTTT
>few|TRBJ2-7|TRBV5-6|-
CASSLGGYEQYF
TGTGCCAGCAGCTTGGGAGGGTACGAGCAGTACTTC
>-|TRBJ2-7|TRBV30|-
CATSGWSGDGEQYF
TGTGCCACATCTGGATGGTCAGGGGACGGCGAGCAGTACTTC
>-|TRBJ1-3|TRBV9|-
CASSVEGSPGNTIYF
TGTGCCAGCAGCGTAGAGGGCAGCCCTGGAAACACCATATATTTT
>-|TRBJ2-2|TRBV5-6|TRBD2
CASSLGLAGLANTGELFF
TGTGCCAGCAGCCTGGGACTAGCGGGGTTAGCGAACACCGGGGAGCTGTTTTTT
>-|TRBJ1-1|TRBV5-8|-
CDPWRPRSEAFF
TGTGACCCGTGGCGACCGCGCTCTGAAGCTTTCTTT
>-|TRBJ2-2|TRBV19|-
CASKHFKGSTGELFF
TGTGCCAGTAAACATTTCAAGGGAAGCACCGGGGAGCTGTTTTTT
>-|TRBJ2-7|TRBV5-6|TRBD1
CASSLPGQGNEQYF
TGTGCCAGCAGCTTGCCGGGACAGGGAAACGAGCAGTACTTC
>few|TRBJ1-1|TRBV19|TRBD1
CASSPRTGITEAFF
TGTGCCAGTAGCCCCCGGACAGGGATCACTGAAGCTTTCTTT
>-|TRBJ2-3|TRBV19|-
CASSPRHSGSTDTQYF
TGTGCCAGTAGTCCCAGGCATAGCGGAAGCACAGATACGCAGTATTTT
>-|TRBJ2-3|TRBV13|-
CASSLNRVTDTQYF
TGTGCCAGCAGCTTAAATAGGGTTACAGATACGCAGTATTTT
>-|TRBJ2-7|TRBV7-9|-
CASSFLDYEQYF
TGTGCCAGCAGCTTCCTGGACTACGAGCAGTACTTC
>-|TRBJ1-2|TRBV5-4|-
CASSLVEGANYGYTF
TGTGCCAGCAGCTTGGTGGAGGGGGCTAACTATGGCTACACCTTC
>few|TRBJ2-1|TRBV10-3|-
CAISEPDSGRREGPGEEQFF
TGTGCCATCAGTGAGCCCGACAGCGGTCGACGGGAAGGGCCTGGTGAAGAGCAGTTCTTC
>-|TRBJ2-1|TRBV10-3|-
CAISLGQYNEQFF
TGTGCCATCAGCTTAGGACAGTACAATGAGCAGTTCTTC
>few|TRBJ1-2|TRBV19|TRBD1
CASSLGQGARANYGYTF
TGTGCCAGTAGTCTCGGACAGGGGGCAAGAGCTAACTATGGCTACACCTTC
>-|TRBJ2-7|TRBV5-1|TRBD2
CASSLGLASYEQYF
TGCGCCAGCAGCTTGGGACTAGCCTCCTACGAGCAGTACTTC